This T cell receptor beta chain was obtained from a study of blood T cell repertoires in COVID-19. As for the study in general: The origin of the acute and convalescent COVID-19 samples was the United States, Italy and Spain. In each case, the material was cDNA or gDNA derived from T cells, B-cell-depleted T cells, or PBMCs.

Authors' processing steps: Nucleated cell number was recorded as an estimate derived from reference gene primer amplification. Clones were read by immunoSEQ multiplex PCR, and TCRdb kept only the in-frame ones, dropping some. V and J calls and clone size come straight from that table; D and trimming were deduced from the DNA. The sample yields 200,000 to 300,000 clones, approximately 83% seen once. Trimming removed 2 bases from V and 4 bases from J, with 11 bases in between. Germline CDR1 is GTSNPN and CDR2 is SVGIG (reference sequence). The CDR3 has 13 residues. V gene TRBV30 combines with J gene TRBJ1-1; D possibly corresponds to TRBD1 (5 bases). The clonotype originates from a man older than 75 with acute or convalescent COVID-19. The sequencing sample was made of peripheral blood. The CDR3 here is CAWSRAGVTEAFF. In nucleotides, the CDR3 is TGTGCCTGGAGTCGAGCGGGGGTCACTGAAGCTTTCTTT.